The 25 T cell receptor beta chains below were found in one sample sequenced in a study of blood T cell repertoires in COVID-19. This table comes from immunoSEQ multiplex PCR, and its TCRdb copy is limited to in-frame clones, with some not included. The data hold 190,000 or so clones, with around 85% observed a single time. Sequencing input: peripheral blood. The receptors derive from a man aged 50-59 years who had recovered from COVID-19.

The V and J genes are TRBV11-3 and TRBJ2-1; D unclear. Trimming removed 0 bases from V and 4 bases from J, with 4 bases in between. The length of the CDR3 is 13 residues. The V gene's germline CDR1 is SGHNT and CDR2 YENEEA. The CDR3 protein is CASSLDPYNEQFF. CDR3 sequence (DNA): TGTGCCAGCAGCTTAGATCCATACAATGAGCAGTTCTTC.

The chain uses TRBV7-9 and TRBJ2-3; 7 bases agree with TRBD1. With V trimmed by 5 bases and J by 0 bases, 8 bases remained unmatched. Per germline, CDR1 SEHNR and CDR2 FQNEAQ (reference sequence). There are 16 residues in the CDR3. Here the CDR3 DNA reads TGTGCCAGCAGCCCTCGACAGGGTGGTAGCACAGATACGCAGTATTTT. Encoded protein: CASSPRQGGSTDTQYF.

The V and J genes are TRBV5-1 and TRBJ2-1; weak D call: TRBD1 (6 bases). Germline CDR1 and CDR2: SGHRS and YFSETQ. The V end lost 0 bases, the J end lost 8 bases, and 15 bases lay between the germline ends. The CDR3 runs 15 residues. CDR3 nucleotide sequence: TGCGCCAGCAGCTTGGTGGGGGACACCTTCTATGAGCAGTTCTTC. It yields the protein CASSLVGDTFYEQFF.

This clone has only a few counts. The chain couples TRBV7-9 to TRBJ1-4; maybe TRBD1 (6 bases). CDR1 is SEHNR, CDR2 FQNEAQ, per germline (reference sequence). This CDR3 region has 15 residues. V lost 5 bases to trimming and J lost 0 bases, with 10 bases between them. The CDR3 sequence is CASSEQGSTNEKLFF. The DNA for the CDR3 is TGTGCCAGCAGCGAACAGGGTTCAACTAATGAAAAACTGTTTTTT.

This rearrangement joins TRBV5-1 to TRBJ1-1; no reliable D call. CDR1 and CDR2 (germline): SGHRS, YFSETQ. V was trimmed by 4 bases and J by 1 base, leaving 14 bases between them. The CDR3 has 15 residues. The DNA for the CDR3 is TGCGCCAGCAGCCCGGAGGTCAACTCGAACACTGAAGCTTTCTTT. It specifies CASSPEVNSNTEAFF.

V usage is TRBV2 and J usage is TRBJ1-2, with D possibly TRBD1 on 5 matching bases. V lost 8 bases to trimming and J lost 5 bases, with 9 bases between them. Germline values: CDR1 SNHLY, CDR2 FYNNEI. The CDR3 has 11 amino acids. In DNA form, the CDR3 reads TGTGCCAGCCGGGAGGGGTATGGCTACACCTTC. It encodes CASREGYGYTF.

This rearrangement joins TRBV4-2 to TRBJ1-2, with 7 bases lining up with TRBD1. Unmatched junction bases numbered 9, after V lost 0 bases and J lost 8 bases. CDR1 and CDR2 from the germline V gene are LGHNA and YNFKEQ. The CDR3 is 15 amino acids. In DNA, the CDR3 is TGTGCCAGCAGCCAAGAGGAGGTCAGGGGGAGCGGCTACACCTTC. Protein product: CASSQEEVRGSGYTF.

The chain recombines TRBV7-6 with TRBJ2-7, with D possibly matching TRBD2 (6 bases). V was cut by 0 bases and J by 5 bases, with 14 bases left in between. There are 15 residues in the CDR3. CDR1 is SGHVS and CDR2 is FNYEAQ in the germline V gene. CDR3 nucleotide sequence: TGTGCCAGCAGCTTAGCGTTGCCGGGAGTAGACGAGCAGTACTTC. It is translated as CASSLALPGVDEQYF.

This chain uses TRBV30 with TRBJ2-1, with 7 bases lining up with TRBD2. V was pared by 1 base and J by 5 bases, with 8 bases of the junction left unmatched. Germline V gives CDR1 GTSNPN, CDR2 SVGIG (reference sequence). The CDR3 runs 15 residues. For the CDR3, the DNA is TGTGCCTGGAGTGGGTATGCGGGAGTCGACAATGAGCAGTTCTTC. It encodes CAWSGYAGVDNEQFF. Full variable domain (remainder filled in from reference TRBV30 and TRBJ2-1): SQTIHQWPATLVQPVGSPLSLECTVEGTSNPNLYWYRQAAGRGLQLLFYSVGIGQISSEVPQNLSASRPQDRQFILSSKKLLLSDSGFYLCAWSGYAGVDNEQFFGPGTRLTVL.

This clone was counted only a few times. The chain is built from TRBV27 and TRBJ2-3; 9 positions match TRBD2. CDR1 MNHEY and CDR2 SMNVEV come from the germline V gene (reference sequence). V gave up 2 bases and J gave up 3 bases; unmatched junction bases: 15. The CDR3 is 19 amino acids. The CDR3 DNA sequence: TGTGCCAGCAGTTTACGTGTTTGGGGGCGGGAGGGCCCGACAGATACGCAGTATTTT. It specifies CASSLRVWGREGPTDTQYF.

The chain combines TRBV28 with TRBJ2-7; the D gene is possibly TRBD1 (7 bases). The CDR3 covers 15 residues. Germline loops: CDR1 MDHEN, CDR2 SYDVKM. Trimming removed 7 bases from V and 0 bases from J, with 16 bases in between. CDR3 protein: CASKIGGTASYEQYF. DNA for the CDR3: TGTGCCAGCAAAATAGGGGGGACAGCCTCCTACGAGCAGTACTTC.

This sequence joins TRBV5-1 and TRBJ2-3; the match to TRBD2 covers 9 bases. This CDR3 comprises 17 residues. V lost 1 base, J lost 6 bases, and 12 bases stayed unmatched. Germline values: CDR1 SGHRS, CDR2 YFSETQ. Here the CDR3 DNA reads TGCGCCAGCAGCTTGATTCGTCGTGCTAGCGGGACTGATACGCAGTATTTT. It is translated as CASSLIRRASGTDTQYF. The complete variable domain, with remaining parts taken from reference TRBV5-1 and TRBJ2-3, reads KAGVTQTPRYLIKTRGQQVTLSCSPISGHRSVSWYQQTPGQGLQFLFEYFSETQRNKGNFPGRFSGRQFSNSRSEMNVSTLELGDSALYLCASSLIRRASGTDTQYFGPGTRLTVL.

The chain is built from TRBV30 and TRBJ2-3; 7 bases line up with TRBD1. The V gene end was trimmed by 5 bases and the J gene end by 8 bases; junction bases not matched to a gene: 16. In germline, CDR1 is GTSNPN, CDR2 SVGIG (reference sequence). The CDR3 extends over 15 amino acids. Here the CDR3 reads CAWDQTGTRRGTQYF. The CDR3 region has the DNA TGTGCCTGGGATCAGACAGGGACAAGGCGAGGTACGCAGTATTTT.

V is TRBV7-9 and J is TRBJ2-1, with 10 positions matching TRBD2. The CDR3 is 15 amino acids. Trimming at V came to 5 bases and at J to 9 bases, leaving 10 bases not matched to a gene. The germline V gene encodes CDR1 SEHNR and CDR2 FQNEAQ (reference sequence). The CDR3 reads CASSKQAGGQGEQFF. As DNA, the CDR3 is TGTGCCAGCAGCAAACAAGCGGGAGGGCAGGGTGAGCAGTTCTTC.

The V call is TRBV19, the J call TRBJ1-2, with 9 bases that match TRBD1. The V gene's germline CDR1 is LNHDA and CDR2 SQIVND (reference sequence). V was pared by 5 bases and J by 4 bases, with 8 bases of the junction left unmatched. This CDR3 comprises 15 residues. The CDR3 DNA reads as TGTGCCAGTAGTCGGACTACAGGGGGCGCCTATGGCTACACCTTC. This codes for CASSRTTGGAYGYTF.

This rearrangement joins TRBV29-1 to TRBJ2-7; 8 bases line up with TRBD1. Germline V gene data show CDR1 as SQVTM and CDR2 as ANQGSEA. V lost 6 bases to trimming and J lost 5 bases; unmatched junction nucleotides: 9. The CDR3 has 13 residues. Written as DNA, the CDR3 is TGCAGCGTCGGAGGCAGGGGGCAAAACGAGCAGTACTTC. This sequence encodes CSVGGRGQNEQYF.

This chain uses TRBV9 with TRBJ1-3, with 7 bases matching TRBD1. Germline V gene sequence: CDR1 SGDLS, CDR2 YYNGEE. After removal of 4 bases from V and 4 bases from J, the junction contained 5 bases not matched to a gene. The CDR3 sequence is 14 residues long. The CDR3 DNA reads as TGTGCCAGCAGCCCTGGGACAGCCGGAAACACCATATATTTT. This codes for CASSPGTAGNTIYF.

The rearrangement joins TRBV6-6 to TRBJ2-1, with D maybe TRBD1 (6 bases). Germline assignment: CDR1 MNHNY and CDR2 SVGAGI (reference sequence). Trimming removed 7 bases at V and 2 bases at J, with 9 bases between. The CDR3 totals 13 residues. CDR3 sequence reads: CASMAGAYNEQFF. The CDR3 DNA reads TGTGCCAGCATGGCAGGGGCCTACAATGAGCAGTTCTTC.

This clone appeared many times. The rearrangement uses TRBV6-6 and TRBJ1-1, with TRBD1 matching over 7 bases. V gave up 6 bases and J gave up 0 bases; unmatched junction bases: 7. The germline gives CDR1 MNHNY, CDR2 SVGAGI (reference sequence). The CDR3 totals 15 residues. The CDR3 spells CASRRRQGMNTEAFF. The CDR3 DNA reads TGTGCCAGCAGGAGACGACAGGGAATGAACACTGAAGCTTTCTTT.

This chain links TRBV7-8 with TRBJ1-1, with 7 bases that match TRBD1. The CDR3 contains 15 residues. The ends lost 5 bases at V and 4 bases at J; junction bases unmatched: 10. The V gene's germline CDR1 is SGHVS and CDR2 FQNEAQ. CDR3 loop: CASSLGQAGPTEAFF. The DNA of the CDR3 is TGTGCCAGCAGCCTCGGACAGGCTGGTCCCACTGAAGCTTTCTTT.

The chain recombines TRBV25-1 with TRBJ2-2; 7 bases agree with TRBD1. Germline values: CDR1 MGHDK, CDR2 SYGVNS. The CDR3 covers 16 residues. The V and J ends lost 3 bases and 2 bases, in that order; junction bases with no gene match: 6. DNA of the CDR3: TGTGCCAGCAGTGACCTAGGGACAGCAAACACCGGGGAGCTGTTTTTT. Translating gives CASSDLGTANTGELFF.

CDR3 sequence (DNA): TGTGCCAGCAGCTCGAGCTCCTACAATGAGCAGTTCTTC. Residues: CASSSSSYNEQFF. The chain has TRBV9 and TRBJ2-1; D not certain. Per the germline V gene, CDR1 is SGDLS and CDR2 is YYNGEE. V lost 4 bases and J 0 bases, leaving 5 bases between the germline ends. The CDR3 is 13 residues long.

This clone was counted between two and nine times. The V gene is TRBV7-9, the J gene TRBJ2-1; 10 nucleotides match TRBD2. CDR1 is SEHNR and CDR2 is FQNEAQ in the germline V gene (reference sequence). V shed 5 bases, J shed 2 bases, and the junction held 6 bases outside the gene matches. CDR3 length: 16 amino acids. The CDR3 nucleotides are TGTGCCAGCAGCCCGTCCACTAGCGGGGCCTACAATGAGCAGTTCTTC. This encodes CASSPSTSGAYNEQFF. Supplemented by reference TRBV7-9 and TRBJ2-1, the full variable domain reads DTGVSQNPRHKITKRGQNVTFRCDPISEHNRLYWYRQTLGQGPEFLTYFQNEAQLEKSRLLSDRFSAERPKGSFSTLEIQRTEQGDSAMYLCASSPSTSGAYNEQFFGPGTRLTVL.

The chain carries TRBV24-1 and TRBJ2-2, with 11 bases identical to TRBD1. This CDR3 comprises 16 residues. V gave up 5 bases and J gave up 4 bases; unmatched junction bases: 5. Germline V gives CDR1 KGHDR, CDR2 SFDVKD. CDR3 DNA: TGTGCCACCAGTGTCTTAGGACAGGGGGCCACCGGGGAGCTGTTTTTT. It specifies CATSVLGQGATGELFF.

The CDR3 DNA sequence: TGTGCCAGCAGCCTGGACAGTCTGAACACTGAAGCTTTCTTT. Its translation: CASSLDSLNTEAFF. The rearrangement uses TRBV6-5 and TRBJ1-1; TRBD1 might be the D (6 bases). This CDR3 region has 14 residues. Per germline, CDR1 MNHEY and CDR2 SVGAGI. V shed 6 bases and J shed 0 bases, with 11 bases lying between them.